This TCR beta chain was identified in a study of CD8+CD57+ T cells in acquired aplastic anemia. The wider study: The DNA of sorted CD4+ and CD8+ cells averaged approximately 3.4 ug. General study results and limits: Common to patients and controls were twenty-nine CD8+ CDR3 sequences.

Profiling of TCR beta VDJ combinations and CDR3 sequences used genomic DNA as template. TCRdb redid the calling of the reads with MiXCR, one entry per CDR3 protein. The sample holds 150,000 to 200,000 distinct CDR3 sequences, 45% to 50% seen once. As concerns this clonotype: Its antigen remains unidentified.

Germline CDR1 and CDR2: MGHDK and SYGVNS. V lost 8 bases, J lost 0 bases, and 17 bases lay in between. The CDR3 is 16 residues long. This rearrangement joins TRBV25-1 to TRBJ1-5; a weak D match, TRBD1 (5 bases). This TCR derives from a human donor in good health. The sample consisted of sorted CD4+, CD8+, or CD8+CD57+ T cells (not recorded which) from PBMCs. CDR3 DNA: TGTGCCAGCTGGTGTCCCTCGCAGGGTAGCAATCAGCCCCAGCATTTT. It specifies CASWCPSQGSNQPQHF.